The TCR beta chain under discussion was sequenced for a study of T cell responses to AZD1222 COVID-19 vaccine. Study-level results: At study baseline, merely over 5 AZD1222 recipients were seropositive.

Germline values: CDR1 MDHEN, CDR2 SYDVKM. The V end was cut by 6 bases, the J end by 3 bases, with 26 bases between. The CDR3 totals 18 residues. Comments on this clone: Its target is not known.

Clones were sequenced by immunoSEQ multiplex PCR, and TCRdb holds only the in-frame ones, with some missing. The table includes 110,000 to 150,000 clones, 80% to 90% detected once. The receptor was isolated from an adult in good health. The chain is built from TRBV28 and TRBJ1-1, with D perhaps matching TRBD1 (6 bases). This specimen consisted of peripheral blood, obtained on day 0 of AZD1222 vaccination. CDR3 amino acids: CASSPSQGGNGLYTEAFF. The CDR3 DNA follows: TGTGCCAGCAGCCCCTCACAGGGAGGCAATGGGTTGTACACTGAAGCTTTCTTT.